These 18 T cell receptor beta chains were sequenced from one sample in a study of blood T cells in healthy people across ages. Sample-barcoded 5' priming and a J-beta primer mix drove a second PCR of roughly 6 to 12 cycles. TCRdb re-derived calls from the 5' RACE reads in MiXCR, one entry per CDR3 protein. The profile shows 750,000 to 950,000 distinct CDR3 sequences, roughly 24% of them singletons. The same sample was also used in a study of T cells of mothers and their children.

The sequenced sample was blood. These TCRs come from a boy younger than 18 in good health.

CDR3 sequence: CASSDPLAGGTSTDTQYF. CDR3 bases: TGTGCCAGCAGTGATCCATTAGCGGGGGGAACTAGCACAGATACGCAGTATTTT. V gene TRBV2 combines with J gene TRBJ2-3, with 10 bases identical to TRBD2. With 3 bases clipped from V and 0 bases from J, the junction kept 9 bases outside the gene matches. The CDR3 spans 18 residues. The germline V gene has CDR1 SNHLY and CDR2 FYNNEI.

The chain couples TRBV10-3 to TRBJ2-5; tentative D call: TRBD1 (6 bases). The V and J ends lost 5 bases and 2 bases respectively, with 12 bases between them. Germline CDR1 reads ENHRY; CDR2 reads SYGVKD. CDR3 length: 14 amino acids. CDR3 residues: CAISPSGQQETQYF. The CDR3 nucleotides are TGTGCCATCAGTCCCTCCGGACAGCAAGAGACCCAGTACTTC.

The rearrangement links TRBV29-1 to TRBJ2-1; D remains unclear. CDR1 is SQVTM and CDR2 is ANQGSEA in the germline V gene. The CDR3 is 12 amino acids. Trimming stripped 6 bases from V and 0 bases from J, with 6 bases between. The CDR3 sequence is CSVPSSYNEQFF. CDR3 coding DNA: TGCAGCGTCCCTAGCTCCTACAATGAGCAGTTCTTC.

The chain joins TRBV29-1 to TRBJ1-1; no clear D. Between the trimmed V and J ends, which lost 5 bases and 0 bases, there was a span of 13 bases. In germline, CDR1 is SQVTM, CDR2 ANQGSEA. The CDR3 is 14 residues long. CDR3 in DNA: TGCAGCGTTAAAAACAGACTCATGAACACTGAAGCTTTCTTT. This translates into CSVKNRLMNTEAFF.

V gene TRBV18 combines with J gene TRBJ2-3; 8 positions match TRBD2. The V segment lost 3 bases and the J segment 0 bases; nucleotides outside the gene matches: 5. Looked up from germline, CDR1 is KGHSH and CDR2 is LQKENI. The CDR3 consists of 16 residues. The CDR3 is CASSPYSSGSTDTQYF. The DNA for the CDR3 is TGTGCCAGCTCACCTTACTCTAGCGGGAGCACAGATACGCAGTATTTT.

As for this clonotype: The junction departs from the called germline gene at one end, perhaps through a read error. The genes are TRBV7-9 and TRBJ2-7, with 7 bases lining up with TRBD2. Germline V gene data show CDR1 as SEHNR and CDR2 as FQNEAQ (reference sequence). This CDR3 region has 14 residues. CDR3 sequence reads: CASSLGRGAYEQYF. The CDR3, as DNA: TGCGCCAGCAGCTTGGGTCGGGGGGCCTACGAGCAGTACTTC.

This chain joins TRBV11-2 and TRBJ2-3; D possibly corresponds to TRBD1 (6 bases). Germline V gene sequence: CDR1 SGHAT, CDR2 FQNNGV. Trimming stripped 7 bases from V and 0 bases from J, with 14 bases between. This CDR3 region has 15 residues. Here the CDR3 reads CASTLEGTSTDTQYF. The CDR3 bases are TGTGCCAGCACCCTTGAGGGGACAAGCACAGATACGCAGTATTTT.

The chain recombines TRBV7-9 with TRBJ1-1; 8 bases are a match to TRBD1. This CDR3 is 15 amino acids long. J was trimmed by 5 bases and V by 5 bases; bases with no gene match: 10. The germline V gene encodes CDR1 SEHNR and CDR2 FQNEAQ (reference sequence). CDR3 sequence (DNA): TGTGCCAGCAGCCCCAGGGGGCTGTGGGAGACTGAAGCTTTCTTT. It is translated as CASSPRGLWETEAFF.

This clonotype has a count of ten or more. The chain links TRBV5-1 to TRBJ2-1, with 9 bases aligning to TRBD1. Germline V CDR1 and CDR2: SGHRS, YFSETQ. The junction had 3 bases not matched to a gene; V was cut back by 4 bases and J by 1 base. CDR3 length: 15 amino acids. The CDR3 bases are TGCGCCAGCAGCGGGGGACAGGGATCCTACAATGAGCAGTTCTTC. Translating gives CASSGGQGSYNEQFF.

The chain combines TRBV27 with TRBJ1-5; D is unclear. Looked up from germline, CDR1 is MNHEY and CDR2 is SMNVEV (reference sequence). The V end was cut by 5 bases, the J end by 7 bases, with 12 bases between. The CDR3 is 13 amino acids. DNA of the CDR3: TGTGCCAGCAGTAATCCGGTAGGGCAGCCCCAGCATTTT. Translating it yields CASSNPVGQPQHF.

This clonotype came up a few times. This chain uses TRBV5-1 with TRBJ2-6; D may be TRBD1 (5 bases). The CDR3 runs to 19 residues. Germline CDR1 reads SGHRS; CDR2 reads YFSETQ. Trimming shortened V by 0 bases and J by 0 bases, and 16 bases separated the two germline ends. The DNA for the CDR3 is TGCGCCAGCAGCTTGGATCCCACAGGACCCAGCTCTGGGGCCAACGTCCTGACTTTC. As protein: CASSLDPTGPSSGANVLTF.

This clonotype was counted a few times. The chain joins TRBV29-1 to TRBJ1-4; D is unresolved. Germline CDR1 SQVTM, CDR2 ANQGSEA. V was cut by 3 bases and J by 6 bases, with 8 bases left in between. The CDR3 sequence is 12 residues long. In nucleotides, the CDR3 is TGCAGCGTTGAGGGGTTGGATGAAAAACTGTTTTTT. Its protein is CSVEGLDEKLFF.

V usage is TRBV5-1 and J usage is TRBJ2-5, with D possibly TRBD2 on 6 matching bases. The CDR3 loop spans 13 amino acids. V lost 0 bases and J lost 11, with 14 bases in between. Germline-derived CDR1 and CDR2 are SGHRS and YFSETQ. The DNA for the CDR3 is TGCGCCAGCAGCTTGGGGGCAGGCGGAGGGCAGTACTTC. This sequence encodes CASSLGAGGGQYF. Supplemented by reference TRBV5-1 and TRBJ2-5, the full variable domain reads KAGVTQTPRYLIKTRGQQVTLSCSPISGHRSVSWYQQTPGQGLQFLFEYFSETQRNKGNFPGRFSGRQFSNSRSEMNVSTLELGDSALYLCASSLGAGGGQYFGPGTRLLVL.

This clonotype was counted only a few times. The chain couples TRBV5-4 to TRBJ2-1; a weak D match, TRBD2 (6 bases). The length of the CDR3 is 15 residues. Trimming shortened V by 0 bases and J by 5 bases, and 12 bases separated the two germline ends. Germline V lookup: CDR1 SGHNT, CDR2 YYREEE (reference sequence). In DNA, the CDR3 is TGTGCCAGCAGCTTGGATGGGACTGTTAACAATGAGCAGTTCTTC. Its protein is CASSLDGTVNNEQFF.

This clonotype was picked up a small number of times. The chain combines TRBV20-1 with TRBJ2-3; no clear D. Germline lookup yields CDR1 DFQATT and CDR2 SNEGSKA (reference sequence). V shed 0 bases and J shed 5 bases, with 3 bases lying between them. The CDR3 covers 11 residues. The CDR3 DNA follows: TGCAGTGCTAGAGATCTAGATACGCAGTATTTT. Residues: CSARDLDTQYF.

The J gene is TRBJ1-4, the V gene TRBV18; weak D call: TRBD1 (5 bases). The CDR3 has 14 residues. Germline lookup yields CDR1 KGHSH and CDR2 LQKENI. The ends were cut back, 3 bases at V and 9 bases at J, with 14 bases in the middle. The CDR3 sequence: CASSPETDDQKLFF. DNA for the CDR3: TGTGCCAGCTCACCGGAGACAGACGATCAAAAACTGTTTTTT. The full variable domain, completed using reference TRBV18 and TRBJ1-4, is NAGVMQNPRHLVRRRGQEARLRCSPMKGHSHVYWYRQLPEEGLKFMVYLQKENIIDESGMPKERFSAEFPKEGPSILRIQQVVRGDSAAYFCASSPETDDQKLFFGSGTQLSVL.

This clonotype was seen a few times. The chain has TRBV12-3 or TRBV12-4 and TRBJ2-5; 8 positions agree with TRBD1. The length of the CDR3 is 16 residues. The trim removed 3 bases at V and 5 bases at J, leaving 11 bases unmatched. This chain's CDR3 is CASSFPPRGLGETQYF. The CDR3 DNA reads as TGTGCCAGCAGTTTCCCGCCCAGGGGGCTCGGGGAGACCCAGTACTTC.

This clonotype was detected a few times. The chain recombines TRBV10-3 with TRBJ2-3; 8 nucleotides match TRBD2. Germline CDR1 and CDR2: ENHRY and SYGVKD. V lost 2 bases, J lost 0 bases, and 4 bases stayed unmatched. The CDR3 loop spans 16 amino acids. The CDR3 sequence is CAISEGAGVSTDTQYF. In DNA form, the CDR3 reads TGTGCCATCAGTGAGGGAGCGGGGGTGAGCACAGATACGCAGTATTTT.